This T cell receptor beta chain was documented in a study of OX40 agonist ivuxolimab in advanced cancers. Study-wide points: Normalized T-cell clonal expansion was also low in some nonresponders.

Only in-frame clones appear in the TCRdb table, and some are missing; sequencing was by immunoSEQ multiplex PCR. The data show tens of thousands of clones, about 91% seen once. CDR1 SGHTA and CDR2 FQGNSA come from the germline V gene. The CDR3 totals 12 residues. With 0 bases removed from V and 4 bases from J, the gap between germline ends came to 3 bases. Blood sampling was done at baseline, cycle 4 day 1, and cycle 7 day 1. A word on this clone: Antigen: not known.

This TCR derives from an adult with an advanced solid tumor such as melanoma, head and neck, liver or kidney cancer. This material consisted of CD4+ or CD8+ T cells sorted from blood, taken in a trial of the OX40 agonist ivuxolimab. This chain joins TRBV7-2 and TRBJ2-5, with D unresolved. The CDR3 spells CASSLALETQYF. The CDR3 nucleotides read TGTGCCAGCAGCTTAGCGCTAGAGACCCAGTACTTC.